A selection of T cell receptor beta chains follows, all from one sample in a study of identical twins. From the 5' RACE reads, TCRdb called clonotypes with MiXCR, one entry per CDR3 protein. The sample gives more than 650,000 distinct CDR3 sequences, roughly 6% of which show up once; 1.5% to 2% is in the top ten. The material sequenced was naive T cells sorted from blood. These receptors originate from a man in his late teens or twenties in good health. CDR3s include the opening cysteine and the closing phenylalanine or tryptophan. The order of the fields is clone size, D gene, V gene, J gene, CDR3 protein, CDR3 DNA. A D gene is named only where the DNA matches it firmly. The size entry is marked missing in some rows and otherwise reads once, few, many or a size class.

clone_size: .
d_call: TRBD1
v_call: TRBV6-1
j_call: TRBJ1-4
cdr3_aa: CASTKGQGNNEKLFF
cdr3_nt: TGTGCCAGCACAAAAGGACAGGGTAATAATGAAAAACTGTTTTTT

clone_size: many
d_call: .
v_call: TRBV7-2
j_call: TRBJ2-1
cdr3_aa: CASSHQMRVNEQFF
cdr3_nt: TGTGCCAGCAGCCATCAGATGAGGGTCAATGAGCAGTTCTTC

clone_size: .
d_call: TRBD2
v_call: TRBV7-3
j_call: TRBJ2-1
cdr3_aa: CASSSTSGPVQGQFF
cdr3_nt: TGTGCCAGCAGCTCGACTAGCGGGCCGGTACAAGGGCAGTTCTTC

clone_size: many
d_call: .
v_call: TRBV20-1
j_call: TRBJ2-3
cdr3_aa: CSAQSGLGTDTQYF
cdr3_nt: TGCAGTGCTCAATCAGGCCTGGGCACAGATACGCAGTATTTT

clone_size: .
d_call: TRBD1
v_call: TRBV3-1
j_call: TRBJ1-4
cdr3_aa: CASSLRQGHEKLFF
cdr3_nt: TGTGCCAGCAGCTTGAGACAGGGTCATGAAAAACTGTTTTTT

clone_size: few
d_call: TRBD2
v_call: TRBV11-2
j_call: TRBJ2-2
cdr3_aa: CASSLMQLASTGGTGELFF
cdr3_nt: TGTGCCAGCAGCTTAATGCAGCTAGCCTCGACGGGGGGCACCGGGGAGCTGTTTTTT

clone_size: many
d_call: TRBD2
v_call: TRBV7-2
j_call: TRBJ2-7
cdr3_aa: CASSLVASGEYF
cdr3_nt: TGTGCCAGCAGCTTAGTCGCTAGCGGGGAGTACTTC

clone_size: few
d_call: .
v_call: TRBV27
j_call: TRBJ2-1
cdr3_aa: CASSLQGTFHEQFF
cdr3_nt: TGTGCCAGCAGTTTACAGGGGACTTTCCATGAGCAGTTCTTC

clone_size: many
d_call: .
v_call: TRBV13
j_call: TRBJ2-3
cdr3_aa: CASSLIESPSTDTQYF
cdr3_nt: TGTGCCAGCAGCTTAATTGAGAGCCCTAGCACAGATACGCAGTATTTT

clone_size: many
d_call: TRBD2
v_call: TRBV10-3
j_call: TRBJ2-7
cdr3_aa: CAINSGSGSAEQYF
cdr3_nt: TGTGCCATCAATAGCGGGAGTGGTTCTGCCGAGCAGTACTTC

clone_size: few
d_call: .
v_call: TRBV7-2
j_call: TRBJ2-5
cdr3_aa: CASSYLGPGKTQYF
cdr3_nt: TGTGCCAGCAGCTATCTGGGACCCGGAAAGACCCAGTACTTC

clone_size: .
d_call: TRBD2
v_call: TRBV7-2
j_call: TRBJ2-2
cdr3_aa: CASSPQRERGYTGELFF
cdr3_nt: TGTGCCAGCAGCCCGCAGCGGGAGAGGGGCTACACCGGGGAGCTGTTTTTT

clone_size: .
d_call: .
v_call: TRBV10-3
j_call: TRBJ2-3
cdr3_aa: CAISEIRGTDTQYF
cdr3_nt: TGTGCCATCAGTGAAATAAGGGGTACAGATACGCAGTATTTT

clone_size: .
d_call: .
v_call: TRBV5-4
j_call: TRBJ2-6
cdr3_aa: CASSPDVANVLTF
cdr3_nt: TGTGCCAGCAGCCCGGATGTGGCCAACGTCCTGACTTTC

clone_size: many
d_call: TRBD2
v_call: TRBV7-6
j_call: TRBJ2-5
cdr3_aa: CASSLGTGTSRQETQYF
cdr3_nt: TGTGCCAGCAGCTTAGGAACCGGGACTAGTCGCCAAGAGACCCAGTACTTC

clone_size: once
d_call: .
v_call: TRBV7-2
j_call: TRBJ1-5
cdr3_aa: CASSLKGYGPQHF
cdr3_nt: TGTGCCAGCAGCTTAAAGGGGTACGGGCCCCAGCATTTT

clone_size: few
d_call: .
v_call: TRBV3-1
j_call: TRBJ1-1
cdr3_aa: CASSPSEANTEAFF
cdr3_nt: TGTGCCAGCAGCCCCTCTGAGGCGAACACTGAAGCTTTCTTT

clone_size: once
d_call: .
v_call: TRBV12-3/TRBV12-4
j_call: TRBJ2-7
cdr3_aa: CASSFRSQVDYEQYF
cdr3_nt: TGTGCCAGCAGTTTTCGAAGCCAGGTAGACTACGAGCAGTACTTC

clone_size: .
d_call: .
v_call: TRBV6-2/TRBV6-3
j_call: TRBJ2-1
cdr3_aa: CASSYQGLAQFF
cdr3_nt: TGTGCCAGCAGTTACCAGGGGCTTGCGCAGTTCTTC

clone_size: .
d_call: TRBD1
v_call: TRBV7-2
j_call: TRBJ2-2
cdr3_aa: CASRASGQAIGELFF
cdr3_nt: TGTGCCAGCAGGGCTTCGGGACAGGCCATCGGGGAGCTGTTTTTT